This T cell receptor beta chain comes out of a study of regulatory T cells in long-lasting Graves disease. This clonotype was detected only a few times. What it binds is unknown. Libraries of TCR beta came from iRepertoire HTBI primers plus Arm-PCR of CDR3 regions. Each CDR3 protein is one row after TCRdb ran MiXCR on the multiplex PCR reads. Of over 650,000 distinct CDR3 sequences listed, 25% to 35% are singletons. The germline V gene encodes CDR1 SGHTA and CDR2 FQGTGA. The CDR3 contains 14 residues. The V end lost 2 bases, the J end lost 14 bases, and 16 bases lay between the germline ends. Findings of the study overall: Patients with persistent disease showed a bias toward TRBV28, TRBJ1-2 and TRBJ2-5.

The sample's time point: persistent/refractory GD, antithyroid drugs over 5 years with positive TRAb. RNA extracted from PBMCs served as the sequencing template. The rearrangement joins TRBV7-3 to TRBJ1-6; perhaps TRBD1 as D (5 bases). Here the sequenced sample was peripheral blood mononuclear cells (PBMCs), taken when the disease was refractory, from a patient treated with antithyroid drugs. The receptor's source is a female donor with Graves disease. The CDR3 nucleotides are TGTGCCAGCAGCTTAGGGGACCGGGACGAAACCCTCCACTTT. Translation gives CASSLGDRDETLHF.